The source of this TCR beta chain is a study of identical twins. CDR1 SGHRS and CDR2 YFSETQ come from the germline V gene. The V segment lost 7 bases and the J segment 8 bases; nucleotides outside the gene matches: 5. The CDR3 is 13 residues long. cDNA molecules carried unique molecular identifiers, and template switching added a universal primer site. TCRdb processed the 5' RACE reads anew with MiXCR; each CDR3 protein has one entry. The sample carries 1.5 million to 2 million distinct CDR3 sequences, around a third recorded once. The TCR comes from a newborn girl in good health. V is TRBV5-1 and J is TRBJ1-6, with 8 nucleotides matching TRBD1. Sequences were obtained from cord blood. CDR3 region: CASGDRGDSPLHF. The CDR3 bases are TGCGCCAGCGGAGACAGGGGAGATTCACCCCTCCACTTT.